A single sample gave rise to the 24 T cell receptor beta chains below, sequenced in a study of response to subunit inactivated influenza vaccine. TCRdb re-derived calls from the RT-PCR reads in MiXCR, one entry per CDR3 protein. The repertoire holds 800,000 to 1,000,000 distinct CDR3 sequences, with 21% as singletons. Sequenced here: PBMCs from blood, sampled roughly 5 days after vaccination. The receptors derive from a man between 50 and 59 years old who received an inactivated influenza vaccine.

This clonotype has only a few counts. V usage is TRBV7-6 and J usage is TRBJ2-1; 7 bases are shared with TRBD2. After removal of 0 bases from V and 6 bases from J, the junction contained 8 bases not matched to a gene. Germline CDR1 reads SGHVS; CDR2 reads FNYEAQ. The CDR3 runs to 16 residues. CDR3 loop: CASSLAAAGVSNEQFF. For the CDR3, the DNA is TGTGCCAGCAGCTTAGCAGCCGCGGGAGTTAGCAATGAGCAGTTCTTC.

CDR3 in DNA: TGTGCCAGCAGTTACGTCGAGGGTTCCTACGAGCAGTACTTC. Protein product: CASSYVEGSYEQYF. The chain uses TRBV6-5 and TRBJ2-7; D is perhaps TRBD2 (5 bases). Germline CDR1 and CDR2: MNHEY and SVGAGI. With 2 bases removed from V and 1 base from J, the gap between germline ends came to 9 bases. The CDR3 is 14 residues long.

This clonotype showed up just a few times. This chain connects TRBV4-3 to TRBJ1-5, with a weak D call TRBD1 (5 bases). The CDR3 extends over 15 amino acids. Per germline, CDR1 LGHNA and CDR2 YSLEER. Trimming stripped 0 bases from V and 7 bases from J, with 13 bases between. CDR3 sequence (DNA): TGCGCCAGCAGCCAAGATATGGGGGGAGGGCAGCCCCAGCATTTT. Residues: CASSQDMGGGQPQHF.

CDR3: CASSQGVYEKLFF. The CDR3 nucleotides are TGTGCCAGCAGCCAGGGAGTATATGAAAAACTGTTTTTT. The rearrangement joins TRBV14 to TRBJ1-4; D is ambiguous. The V end was cut by 3 bases, the J end by 6 bases, with 8 bases between. Germline CDR1 SGHDN, CDR2 FVKESK. This CDR3 has 13 amino acids. Full variable domain (missing parts from reference TRBV14 and TRBJ1-4): EAGVTQFPSHSVIEKGQTVTLRCDPISGHDNLYWYRRVMGKEIKFLLHFVKESKQDESGMPNNRFLAERTGGTYSTLKVQPAELEDSGVYFCASSQGVYEKLFFGSGTQLSVL.

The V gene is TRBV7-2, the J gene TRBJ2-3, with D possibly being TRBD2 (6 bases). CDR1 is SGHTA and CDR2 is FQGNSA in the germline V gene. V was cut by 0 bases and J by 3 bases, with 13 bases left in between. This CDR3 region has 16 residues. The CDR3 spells CASSLAAHGGTDTQYF. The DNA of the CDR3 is TGTGCCAGCAGCTTAGCCGCCCACGGGGGAACAGATACGCAGTATTTT.

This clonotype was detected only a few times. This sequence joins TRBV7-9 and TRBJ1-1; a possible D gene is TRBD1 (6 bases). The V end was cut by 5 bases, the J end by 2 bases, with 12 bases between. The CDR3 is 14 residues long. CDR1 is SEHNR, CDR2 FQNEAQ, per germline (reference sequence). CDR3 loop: CASSNGQPNTEAFF. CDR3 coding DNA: TGTGCCAGCAGCAACGGACAGCCTAACACTGAAGCTTTCTTT.

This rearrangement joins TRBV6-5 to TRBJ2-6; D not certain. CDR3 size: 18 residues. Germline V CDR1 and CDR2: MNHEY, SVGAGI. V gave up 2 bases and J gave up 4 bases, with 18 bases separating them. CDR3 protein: CASSYVSAGPLGANVLTF. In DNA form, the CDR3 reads TGTGCCAGCAGTTACGTGTCAGCCGGGCCTCTAGGGGCCAACGTCCTGACTTTC.

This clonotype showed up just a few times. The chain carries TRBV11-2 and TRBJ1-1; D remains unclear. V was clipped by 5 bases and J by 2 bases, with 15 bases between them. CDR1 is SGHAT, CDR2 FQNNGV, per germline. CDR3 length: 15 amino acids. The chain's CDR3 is CASSLAIGRNTEAFF. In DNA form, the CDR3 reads TGTGCCAGCAGCCTAGCCATAGGGAGAAACACTGAAGCTTTCTTT. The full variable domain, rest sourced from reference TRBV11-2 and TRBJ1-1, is EAGVAQSPRYKIIEKRQSVAFWCNPISGHATLYWYQQILGQGPKLLIQFQNNGVVDDSQLPKDRFSAERLKGVDSTLKIQPAKLEDSAVYLCASSLAIGRNTEAFFGQGTRLTVV.

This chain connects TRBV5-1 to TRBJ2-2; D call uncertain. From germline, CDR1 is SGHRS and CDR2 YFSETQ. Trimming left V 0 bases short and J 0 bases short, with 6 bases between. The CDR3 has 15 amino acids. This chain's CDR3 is CASSLDTTNTGELFF. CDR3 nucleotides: TGCGCCAGCAGCTTGGACACTACGAACACCGGGGAGCTGTTTTTT.

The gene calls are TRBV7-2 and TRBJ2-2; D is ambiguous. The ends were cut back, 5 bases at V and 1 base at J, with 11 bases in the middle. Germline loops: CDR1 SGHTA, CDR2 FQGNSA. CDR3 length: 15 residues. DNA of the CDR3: TGTGCCAGCAGCCAAACATTGGGGAACACCGGGGAGCTGTTTTTT. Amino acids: CASSQTLGNTGELFF.

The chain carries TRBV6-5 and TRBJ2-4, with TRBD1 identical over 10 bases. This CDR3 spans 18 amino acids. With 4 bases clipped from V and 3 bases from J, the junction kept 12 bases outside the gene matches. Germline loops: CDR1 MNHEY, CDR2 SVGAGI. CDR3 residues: CASSSGTGVLNGKNIQYF. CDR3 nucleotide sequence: TGTGCCAGCAGTTCCGGGACAGGGGTTCTTAATGGCAAAAACATTCAGTACTTC.

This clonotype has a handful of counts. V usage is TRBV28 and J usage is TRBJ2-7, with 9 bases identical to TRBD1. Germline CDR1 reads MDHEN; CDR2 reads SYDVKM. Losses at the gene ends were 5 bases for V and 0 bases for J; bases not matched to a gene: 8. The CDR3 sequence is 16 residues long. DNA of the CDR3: TGTGCCAGCAGTCCCCCCGGGACAGGGAACTCCTACGAGCAGTACTTC. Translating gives CASSPPGTGNSYEQYF.

This chain's CDR3 is CATSRDPQGDEQFF. The CDR3 DNA sequence: TGTGCCACCAGCAGAGATCCCCAGGGGGATGAGCAGTTCTTC. The chain has TRBV15 and TRBJ2-1; 7 bases line up with TRBD1. Trimming removed 0 bases from V and 8 bases from J; junction bases left unmatched: 4. This CDR3 is built from 14 residues. In germline, CDR1 is LNHNV, CDR2 YYDKDF (reference sequence).

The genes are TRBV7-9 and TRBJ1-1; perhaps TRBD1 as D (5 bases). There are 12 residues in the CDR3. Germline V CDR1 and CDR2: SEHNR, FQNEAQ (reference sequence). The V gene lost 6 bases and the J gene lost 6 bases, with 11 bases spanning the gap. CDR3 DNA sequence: TGTGCCAGCAGAGGAGGGGCCCCTGAAGCTTTCTTT. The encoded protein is CASRGGAPEAFF.

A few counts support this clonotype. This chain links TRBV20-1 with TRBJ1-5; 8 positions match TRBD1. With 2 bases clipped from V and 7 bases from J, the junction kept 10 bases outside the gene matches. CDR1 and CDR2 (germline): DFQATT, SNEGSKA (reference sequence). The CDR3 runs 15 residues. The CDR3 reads CSARPLQGALQPQHF. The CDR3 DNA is TGCAGTGCTAGACCTCTTCAGGGGGCCTTGCAGCCCCAGCATTTT.

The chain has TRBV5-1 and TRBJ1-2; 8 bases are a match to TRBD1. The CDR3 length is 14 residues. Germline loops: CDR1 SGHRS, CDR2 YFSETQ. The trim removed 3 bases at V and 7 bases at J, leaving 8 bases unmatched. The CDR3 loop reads CASSSIPGGTGYTF. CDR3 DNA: TGCGCCAGCAGCTCCATCCCAGGGGGCACTGGCTACACCTTC. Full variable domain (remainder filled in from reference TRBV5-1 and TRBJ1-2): KAGVTQTPRYLIKTRGQQVTLSCSPISGHRSVSWYQQTPGQGLQFLFEYFSETQRNKGNFPGRFSGRQFSNSRSEMNVSTLELGDSALYLCASSSIPGGTGYTFGSGTRLTVV.

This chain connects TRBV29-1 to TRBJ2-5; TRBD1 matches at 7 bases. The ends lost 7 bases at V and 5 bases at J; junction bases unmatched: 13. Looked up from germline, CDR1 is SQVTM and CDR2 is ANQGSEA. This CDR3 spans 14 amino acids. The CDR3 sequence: CSGTPQGLGETQYF. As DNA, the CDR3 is TGCAGCGGGACACCACAGGGGCTCGGCGAGACCCAGTACTTC.

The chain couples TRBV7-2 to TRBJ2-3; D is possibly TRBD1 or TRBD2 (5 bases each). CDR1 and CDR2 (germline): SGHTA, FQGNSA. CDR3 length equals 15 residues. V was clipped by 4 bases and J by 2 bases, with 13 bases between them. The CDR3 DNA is TGTGCCAGCAGCTACCGAGGGGACCACACAGATACGCAGTATTTT. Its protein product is CASSYRGDHTDTQYF.

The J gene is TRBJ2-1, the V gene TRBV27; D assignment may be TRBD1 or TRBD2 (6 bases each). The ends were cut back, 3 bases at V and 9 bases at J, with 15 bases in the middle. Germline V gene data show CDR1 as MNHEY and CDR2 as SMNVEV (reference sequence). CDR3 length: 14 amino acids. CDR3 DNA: TGTGCCAGCAGTTTTAGTTCGGGGGCCGGTGAGCAGTTCTTC. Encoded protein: CASSFSSGAGEQFF.

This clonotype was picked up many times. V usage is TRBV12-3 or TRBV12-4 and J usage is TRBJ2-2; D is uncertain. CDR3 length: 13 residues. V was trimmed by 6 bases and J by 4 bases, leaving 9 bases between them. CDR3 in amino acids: CASRELGTGELFF. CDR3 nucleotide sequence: TGTGCCAGCAGGGAATTGGGCACCGGGGAGCTGTTTTTT.

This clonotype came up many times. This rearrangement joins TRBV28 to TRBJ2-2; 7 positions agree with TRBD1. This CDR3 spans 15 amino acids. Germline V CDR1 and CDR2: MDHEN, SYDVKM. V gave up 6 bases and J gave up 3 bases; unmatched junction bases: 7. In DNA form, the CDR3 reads TGTGCCAGCAGGTCCGGGACAGATTACACCGGGGAGCTGTTTTTT. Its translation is CASRSGTDYTGELFF.

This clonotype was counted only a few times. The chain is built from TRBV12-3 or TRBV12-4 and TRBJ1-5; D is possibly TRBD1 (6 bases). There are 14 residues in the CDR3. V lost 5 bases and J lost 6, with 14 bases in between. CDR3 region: CASSPRRGSQPQHF. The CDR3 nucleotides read TGTGCCAGCAGTCCCCGCAGGGGCAGTCAGCCCCAGCATTTT.

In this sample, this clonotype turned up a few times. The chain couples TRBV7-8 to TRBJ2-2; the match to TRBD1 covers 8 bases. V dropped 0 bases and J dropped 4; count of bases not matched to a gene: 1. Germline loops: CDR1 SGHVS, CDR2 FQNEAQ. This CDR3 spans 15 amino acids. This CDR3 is CASSLAGQGTGELFF. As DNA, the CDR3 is TGTGCCAGCAGCTTAGCTGGACAGGGCACCGGGGAGCTGTTTTTT. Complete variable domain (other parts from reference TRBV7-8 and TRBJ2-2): GAGVSQSPRYKVAKRGQDVALRCDPISGHVSLFWYQQALGQGPEFLTYFQNEAQLDKSGLPSDRFFAERPEGSVSTLKIQRTQQEDSAVYLCASSLAGQGTGELFFGEGSRLTVL.

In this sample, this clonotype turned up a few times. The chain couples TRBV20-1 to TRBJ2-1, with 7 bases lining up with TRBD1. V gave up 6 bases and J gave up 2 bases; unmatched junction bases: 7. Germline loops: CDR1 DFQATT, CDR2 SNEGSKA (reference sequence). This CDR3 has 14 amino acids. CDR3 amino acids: CSAPPDRPYNEQFF. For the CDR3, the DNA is TGCAGTGCCCCTCCGGACAGGCCCTACAATGAGCAGTTCTTC.